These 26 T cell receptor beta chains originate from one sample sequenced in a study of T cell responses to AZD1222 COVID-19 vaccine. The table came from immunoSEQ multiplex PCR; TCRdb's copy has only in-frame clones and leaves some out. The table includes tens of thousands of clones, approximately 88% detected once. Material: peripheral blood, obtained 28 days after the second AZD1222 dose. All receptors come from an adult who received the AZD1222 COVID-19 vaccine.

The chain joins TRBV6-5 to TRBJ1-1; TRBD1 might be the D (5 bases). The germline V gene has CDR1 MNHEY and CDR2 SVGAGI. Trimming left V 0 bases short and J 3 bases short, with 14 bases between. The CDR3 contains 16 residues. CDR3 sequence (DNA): TGTGCCAGCAGTTACTCGGTAGGGGCCGGGGACACTGAAGCTTTCTTT. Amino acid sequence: CASSYSVGAGDTEAFF.

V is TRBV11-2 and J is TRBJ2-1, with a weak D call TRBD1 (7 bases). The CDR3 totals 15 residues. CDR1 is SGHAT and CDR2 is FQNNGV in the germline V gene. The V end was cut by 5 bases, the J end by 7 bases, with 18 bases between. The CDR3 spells CASSPNRGGFNEQFF. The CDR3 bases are TGTGCCAGCAGCCCCAACAGGGGAGGCTTTAATGAGCAGTTCTTC. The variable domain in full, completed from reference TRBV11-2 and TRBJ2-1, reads EAGVAQSPRYKIIEKRQSVAFWCNPISGHATLYWYQQILGQGPKLLIQFQNNGVVDDSQLPKDRFSAERLKGVDSTLKIQPAKLEDSAVYLCASSPNRGGFNEQFFGPGTRLTVL.

The CDR3 protein is CASSINGGDTEAFF. CDR3 sequence (DNA): TGTGCCAGTAGTATAAACGGGGGGGACACTGAAGCTTTCTTT. The chain recombines TRBV19 with TRBJ1-1; a possible D gene is TRBD1 (5 bases). Trimming left V 2 bases short and J 3 bases short, with 10 bases between. CDR3 length: 14 amino acids. From germline, CDR1 is LNHDA and CDR2 SQIVND (reference sequence).

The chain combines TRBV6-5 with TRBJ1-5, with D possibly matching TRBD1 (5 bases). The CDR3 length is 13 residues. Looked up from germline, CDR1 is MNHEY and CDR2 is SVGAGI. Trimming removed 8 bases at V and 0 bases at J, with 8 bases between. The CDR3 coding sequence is TGTGCCAGCTGGGGGGGTAGCAATCAGCCCCAGCATTTT. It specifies CASWGGSNQPQHF.

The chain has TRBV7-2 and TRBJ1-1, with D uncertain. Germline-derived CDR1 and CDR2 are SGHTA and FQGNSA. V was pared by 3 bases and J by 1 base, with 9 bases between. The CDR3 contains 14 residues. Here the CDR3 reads CASSFRAANTEAFF. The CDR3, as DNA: TGTGCCAGCAGCTTTCGGGCCGCGAACACTGAAGCTTTCTTT.

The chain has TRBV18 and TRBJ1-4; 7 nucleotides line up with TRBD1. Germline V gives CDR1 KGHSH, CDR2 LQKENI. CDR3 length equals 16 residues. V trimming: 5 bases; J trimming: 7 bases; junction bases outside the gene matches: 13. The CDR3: CASSSVTGRVVEKLFF. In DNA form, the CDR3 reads TGTGCCAGCTCATCAGTGACAGGGCGGGTCGTTGAAAAACTGTTTTTT.

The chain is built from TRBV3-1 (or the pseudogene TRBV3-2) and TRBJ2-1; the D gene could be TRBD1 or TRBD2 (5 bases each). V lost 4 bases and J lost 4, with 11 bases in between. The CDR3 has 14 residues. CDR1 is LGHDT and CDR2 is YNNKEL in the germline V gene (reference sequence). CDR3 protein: CASSPSGAYNEQFF. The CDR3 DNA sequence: TGTGCCAGCAGCCCCTCCGGGGCTTACAATGAGCAGTTCTTC.

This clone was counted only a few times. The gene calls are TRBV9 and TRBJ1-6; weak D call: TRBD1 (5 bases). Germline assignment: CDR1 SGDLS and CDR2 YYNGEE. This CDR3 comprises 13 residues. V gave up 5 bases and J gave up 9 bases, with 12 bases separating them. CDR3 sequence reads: CASSTRDRSPLHF. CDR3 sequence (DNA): TGTGCCAGCAGTACCAGGGACCGTTCACCCCTCCACTTT.

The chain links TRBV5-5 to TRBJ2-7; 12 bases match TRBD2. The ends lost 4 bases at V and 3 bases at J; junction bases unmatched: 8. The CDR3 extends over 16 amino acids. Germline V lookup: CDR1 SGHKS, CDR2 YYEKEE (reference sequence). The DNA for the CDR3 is TGTGCCAGCAGCCCGACCCTACTAGCGGGGGGCTACGAGCAGTACTTC. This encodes CASSPTLLAGGYEQYF.

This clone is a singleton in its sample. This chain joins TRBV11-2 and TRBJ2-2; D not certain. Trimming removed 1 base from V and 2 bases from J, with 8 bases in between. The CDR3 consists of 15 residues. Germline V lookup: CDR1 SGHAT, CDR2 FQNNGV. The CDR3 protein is CASSLAVGNTGELFF. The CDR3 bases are TGTGCCAGCAGCTTAGCCGTGGGAAACACCGGGGAGCTGTTTTTT.

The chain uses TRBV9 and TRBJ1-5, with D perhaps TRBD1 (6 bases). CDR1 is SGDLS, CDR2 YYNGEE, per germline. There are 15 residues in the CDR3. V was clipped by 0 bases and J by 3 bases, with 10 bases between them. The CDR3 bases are TGTGCCAGCAGCGTAGGGGCAGGGGTCAATCAGCCCCAGCATTTT. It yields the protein CASSVGAGVNQPQHF.

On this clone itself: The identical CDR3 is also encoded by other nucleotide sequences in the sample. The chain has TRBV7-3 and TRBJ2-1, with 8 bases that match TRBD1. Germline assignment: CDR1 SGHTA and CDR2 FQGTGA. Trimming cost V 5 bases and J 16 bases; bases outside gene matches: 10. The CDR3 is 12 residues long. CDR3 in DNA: TGTGCCAGCAGCATCGGGACAGGTGTGGTATTCTTC. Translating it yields CASSIGTGVVFF.

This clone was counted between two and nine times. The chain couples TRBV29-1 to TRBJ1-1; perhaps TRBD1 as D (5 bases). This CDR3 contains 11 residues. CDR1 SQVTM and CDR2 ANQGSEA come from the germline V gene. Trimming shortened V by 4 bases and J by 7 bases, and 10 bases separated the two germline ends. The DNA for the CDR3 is TGCAGCGTTGGACGGGGGGTTGAAGCTTTCTTT. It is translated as CSVGRGVEAFF.

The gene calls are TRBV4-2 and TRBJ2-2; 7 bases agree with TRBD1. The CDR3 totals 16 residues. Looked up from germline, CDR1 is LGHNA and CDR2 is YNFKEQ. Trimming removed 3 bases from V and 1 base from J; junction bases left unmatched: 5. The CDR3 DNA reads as TGTGCCAGCAGCCAGACCGGGACAGTGAACACCGGGGAGCTGTTTTTT. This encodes CASSQTGTVNTGELFF.

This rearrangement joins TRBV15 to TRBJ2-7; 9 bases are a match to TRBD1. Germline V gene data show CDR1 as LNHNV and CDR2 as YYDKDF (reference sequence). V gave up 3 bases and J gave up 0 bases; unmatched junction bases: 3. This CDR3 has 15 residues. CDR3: CATSRGQGLSYEQYF. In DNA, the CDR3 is TGTGCCACCAGCAGGGGACAGGGACTCTCCTACGAGCAGTACTTC. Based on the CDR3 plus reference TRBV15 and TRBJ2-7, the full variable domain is DAMVIQNPRYQVTQFGKPVTLSCSQTLNHNVMYWYQQKSSQAPKLLFHYYDKDFNNEADTPDNFQSRRPNTSFCFLDIRSPGLGDTAMYLCATSRGQGLSYEQYFGPGTRLTVT.

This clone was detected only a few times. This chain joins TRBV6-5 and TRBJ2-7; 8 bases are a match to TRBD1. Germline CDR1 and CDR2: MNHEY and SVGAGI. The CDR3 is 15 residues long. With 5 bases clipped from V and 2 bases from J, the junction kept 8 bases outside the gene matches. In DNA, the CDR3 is TGTGCCAGCAGTCATCGGACAGGGCAACCCTACGAGCAGTACTTC. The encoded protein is CASSHRTGQPYEQYF.

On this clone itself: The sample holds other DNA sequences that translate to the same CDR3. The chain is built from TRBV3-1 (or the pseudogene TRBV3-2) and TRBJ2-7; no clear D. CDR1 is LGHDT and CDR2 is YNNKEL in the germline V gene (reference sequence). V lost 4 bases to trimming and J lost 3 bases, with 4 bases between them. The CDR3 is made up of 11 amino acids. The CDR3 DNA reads TGTGCCAGCAGCCGCCGCTACGAGCAGTACTTC. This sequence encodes CASSRRYEQYF.

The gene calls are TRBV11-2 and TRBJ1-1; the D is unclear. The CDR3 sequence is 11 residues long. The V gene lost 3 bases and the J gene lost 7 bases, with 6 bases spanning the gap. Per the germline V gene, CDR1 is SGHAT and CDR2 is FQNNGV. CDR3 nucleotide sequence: TGTGCCAGCAGCTTCGGCCATGAAGCTTTCTTT. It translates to CASSFGHEAFF.

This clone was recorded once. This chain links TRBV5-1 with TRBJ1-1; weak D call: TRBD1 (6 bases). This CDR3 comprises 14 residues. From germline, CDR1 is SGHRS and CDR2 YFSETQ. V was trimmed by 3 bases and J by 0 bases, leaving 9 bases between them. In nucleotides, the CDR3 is TGCGCCAGCAGCTCGGACAGAATGAACACTGAAGCTTTCTTT. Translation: CASSSDRMNTEAFF.

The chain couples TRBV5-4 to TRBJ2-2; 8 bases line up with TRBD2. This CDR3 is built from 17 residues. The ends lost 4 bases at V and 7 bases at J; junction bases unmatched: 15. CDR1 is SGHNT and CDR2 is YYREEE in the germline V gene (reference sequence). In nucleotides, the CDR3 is TGTGCCAGCAGCCCCGACGCAAGACTAGCGTTCGGCGGGGAGCTGTTTTTT. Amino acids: CASSPDARLAFGGELFF.

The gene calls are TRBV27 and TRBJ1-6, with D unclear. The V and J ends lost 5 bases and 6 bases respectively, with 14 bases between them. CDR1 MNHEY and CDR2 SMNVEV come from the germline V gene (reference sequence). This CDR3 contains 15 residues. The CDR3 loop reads CASSGYGGLNSPLHF. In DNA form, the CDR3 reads TGTGCCAGCAGTGGGTACGGAGGGCTTAATTCACCCCTCCACTTT.

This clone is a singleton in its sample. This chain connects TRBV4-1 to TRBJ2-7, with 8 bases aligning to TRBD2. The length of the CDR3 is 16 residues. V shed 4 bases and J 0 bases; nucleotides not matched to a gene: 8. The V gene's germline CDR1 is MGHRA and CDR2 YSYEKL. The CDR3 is CASSRTLAGSSYEQYF. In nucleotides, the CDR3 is TGCGCCAGCAGCCGCACCTTAGCGGGGAGCTCCTACGAGCAGTACTTC.

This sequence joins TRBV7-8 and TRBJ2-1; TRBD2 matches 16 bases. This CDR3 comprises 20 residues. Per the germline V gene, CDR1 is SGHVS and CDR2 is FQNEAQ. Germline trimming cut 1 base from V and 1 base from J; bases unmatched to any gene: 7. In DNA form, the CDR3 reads TGTGCCAGCAGCTTAGACCGGGGACTAGCGGGGGGGAATTCCTACAATGAGCAGTTCTTC. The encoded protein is CASSLDRGLAGGNSYNEQFF. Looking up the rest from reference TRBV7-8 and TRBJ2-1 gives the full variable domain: GAGVSQSPRYKVAKRGQDVALRCDPISGHVSLFWYQQALGQGPEFLTYFQNEAQLDKSGLPSDRFFAERPEGSVSTLKIQRTQQEDSAVYLCASSLDRGLAGGNSYNEQFFGPGTRLTVL.

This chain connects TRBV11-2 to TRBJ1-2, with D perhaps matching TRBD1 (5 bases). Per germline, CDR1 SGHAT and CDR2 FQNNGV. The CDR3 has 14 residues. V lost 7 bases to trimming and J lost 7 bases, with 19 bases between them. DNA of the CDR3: TGTGCCAGCACGTCGGGGTCGGAGGGGTCTGGCTACACCTTC. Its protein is CASTSGSEGSGYTF.

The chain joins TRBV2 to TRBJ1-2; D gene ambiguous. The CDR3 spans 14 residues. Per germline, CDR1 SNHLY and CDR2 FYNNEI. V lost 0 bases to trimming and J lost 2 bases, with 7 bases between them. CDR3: CASSEARINYGYTF. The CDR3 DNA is TGTGCCAGCAGTGAAGCTCGGATAAACTATGGCTACACCTTC. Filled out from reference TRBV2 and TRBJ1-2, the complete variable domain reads EPEVTQTPSHQVTQMGQEVILRCVPISNHLYFYWYRQILGQKVEFLVSFYNNEISEKSEIFDDQFSVERPDGSNFTLKIRSTKLEDSAMYFCASSEARINYGYTFGSGTRLTVV.

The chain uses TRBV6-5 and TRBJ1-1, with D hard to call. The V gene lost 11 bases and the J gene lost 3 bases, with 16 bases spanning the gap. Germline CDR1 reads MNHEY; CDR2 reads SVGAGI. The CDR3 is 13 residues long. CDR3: CAHAEGYYTEAFF. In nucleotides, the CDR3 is TGTGCCCACGCGGAGGGCTACTACACTGAAGCTTTCTTT.